A single T cell receptor beta chain is shown here with its context. The antigen is undetermined. The germline gives CDR1 SGHDT, CDR2 YYEEEE. Trimming removed 4 bases at V and 0 bases at J, with 11 bases between. The CDR3 consists of 16 residues. The entry originates in a study of shared clonotypes between healthy human individuals. The study, taken as a whole, reports: Clonotypes which were not shared had lower generation probabilities than clonotypes that all four donors shared.

Only in-frame clones appear in the TCRdb table, and some are missing; sequencing was by immunoSEQ multiplex PCR. The sample lists over a million clones, approximately 70% occurring once. The sequenced material came from memory CD4+ T cells sorted from blood. Described subset: CD45RA-negative fraction. The rearrangement joins TRBV5-6 to TRBJ2-6, with unresolved D. The TCR was taken from a man aged 18 to 35 in good health. For the CDR3, the DNA is TGTGCCAGCAGCCTAAGACTGAACTCTGGGGCCAACGTCCTGACTTTC. It yields the protein CASSLRLNSGANVLTF.